These 24 T cell receptor beta chains were sequenced from one sample in a study of immune characterization of retroperitoneal liposarcoma (dated by TCRdb to about 2019). The receptor library was made with PCR. The listed sequencing device is NextSeq 500. Using fastp at Q25 and MiXCR, TCRdb reprocessed the public reads and kept productive beta chains. Each record represents a unique CDR3 protein, reported with the most common genes and DNA among its rows. The table for this sample lists roughly 20,000 distinct CDR3 sequences; 37% of them were counted only once. The top ten hold 6.5% to 9% of the sample. The sequenced sample consisted of blood. All receptors derive from a male donor with retroperitoneal liposarcoma.

By sample share, this clonotype is medium-sized. The chain recombines TRBV7-2 with TRBJ2-1; 7 bases map to TRBD2. The CDR3 sequence is 14 residues long. Germline lookup yields CDR1 SGHTA and CDR2 FQGNSA. Trimming at V came to 5 bases and at J to 10 bases, leaving 11 bases not matched to a gene. CDR3 sequence: CASSRRGSSYEQFF. The CDR3 DNA sequence: TGTGCCAGCAGCAGACGCGGGAGTTCCTACGAGCAGTTCTTC.

This clonotype is medium-sized (0.01 to 0.1%) by share. The junction departs from germline at one end; a sequencing error may be responsible. J is TRBJ2-5 and V is TRBV7-7, with 8 bases identical to TRBD2. The J call is in doubt because the DNA end fits TRBJ2-7 better. Germline V lookup: CDR1 SSHAT, CDR2 FNYEAQ (reference sequence). CDR3 size: 16 residues. CDR3 loop: CASSQPGSGVYYEQYF. The CDR3 DNA reads TGTGCTAGCAGCCAACCGGGTAGCGGGGTCTACTACGAGCAGTACTTC.

This clonotype was seen ten or more times. DNA of the CDR3: TGTGCCAGCAGCTTGGAGGGCCTGAGCTCCTACAATGAGCAGTTCTTC. Residues: CASSLEGLSSYNEQFF. The chain employs TRBV7-2 and TRBJ2-1, with a possible D match to TRBD2 (6 bases). Trimming left V 3 bases short and J 0 bases short, with 12 bases between. Germline-derived CDR1 and CDR2 are SGHTA and FQGNSA. This CDR3 is 16 amino acids long.

Regarding this clonotype: Since the CDR3 does not end with the conserved phenylalanine or tryptophan, this likely comes from a read error. This rearrangement joins TRBV7-2 to TRBJ2-7; possibly TRBD2 for D (7 bases). There are 15 residues in the CDR3. V gave up 5 bases and J gave up 7 bases, with 21 bases separating them. Germline loops: CDR1 SGHTA, CDR2 FQGNSA. The CDR3 reads CASSAGDTAYNEQYL. CDR3 coding DNA: TGTGCCAGCAGCGCGGGGGACACGGCCTACAATGAGCAGTACTTG.

The chain recombines TRBV7-6 with TRBJ2-7; 8 bases align to TRBD2. Germline assignment: CDR1 SGHVS and CDR2 FNYEAQ. Trimming at V came to 5 bases and at J to 3 bases, leaving 12 bases not matched to a gene. CDR3 length: 16 residues. The DNA of the CDR3 is TGTGCCAGCAGCGCCCGGGGGGGGACCGACAACTACGAGCAGTACTTC. Its protein product is CASSARGGTDNYEQYF.

Comment on this clonotype: Germline and junction disagree at one end, which may indicate a read error. J is TRBJ2-1 and V is TRBV6-1; perhaps TRBD2 as D (5 bases). Germline V CDR1 and CDR2: MNHNS, SASEGT. The CDR3 covers 16 residues. DNA of the CDR3: TGTGCCAGCAGGGAAGTTGCCTACCGAGGGTACAATGAGCAGTTCTTC. It yields the protein CASREVAYRGYNEQFF.

By sample fraction, this clonotype is medium-sized. This rearrangement joins TRBV6-1 to TRBJ2-7; D ambiguous. The V end was cut by 3 bases, the J end by 2 bases, with 14 bases between. The CDR3 sequence is 15 residues long. CDR1 is MNHNS, CDR2 SASEGT, per germline. DNA for the CDR3: TGTGCCAGCAGTGATACCGGGCGGAGCCCCTACGAGCAGTACTTC. Protein: CASSDTGRSPYEQYF.

This clonotype came up many times. The V and J genes are TRBV7-8 and TRBJ2-7; TRBD2 matches at 8 bases. Trimming cost V 4 bases and J 2 bases; bases outside gene matches: 7. The CDR3 has 15 amino acids. Per germline, CDR1 SGHVS and CDR2 FQNEAQ. CDR3 sequence: CASSWAFGRAYEQYF. The CDR3 DNA sequence: TGTGCCAGCAGCTGGGCCTTCGGGAGGGCCTACGAGCAGTACTTC.

This clonotype was counted at least ten times. The rearrangement links TRBV7-9 to TRBJ2-1; D is unresolved. The assigned J gene may be wrong: the sequence end matches TRBJ2-7 better. Germline V CDR1 and CDR2: SEHNR, FQNEAQ (reference sequence). The CDR3 has 13 amino acids. The CDR3 sequence: CASSHERSNEQYF. As DNA, the CDR3 is TGTGCCAGCAGTCACGAACGGTCAAATGAGCAGTACTTC.

Regarding this clonotype: A junction boundary mismatches the germline segment, possibly from a read error. The chain recombines TRBV12-3 or TRBV12-4 with TRBJ2-5; 9 nucleotides line up with TRBD1. The CDR3 runs to 15 residues. This CDR3 is CSSILGGQGTETQYF. DNA of the CDR3: TGTTCCAGCATTTTAGGTGGACAGGGGACCGAGACCCAGTACTTC.

The chain uses TRBV6-1 and TRBJ2-4, with 9 bases that match TRBD1. The DNA end favors TRBJ2-5, so the J call may be wrong. The CDR3 is 14 residues long. CDR1 and CDR2 (germline): MNHNS, SASEGT. DNA for the CDR3: TGTGCCAGCAGTTCCGGACAGGGGACGGCGACCCAGTACTTC. Protein: CASSSGQGTATQYF.

The genes are TRBV11-3 and TRBJ2-6; no definite D call. This CDR3 contains 15 residues. From germline, CDR1 is SGHNT and CDR2 YENEEA. V lost 3 bases, J lost 2 bases, and 8 bases lay in between. DNA of the CDR3: TGTGCCAGCAGCTTTATGACCCCTGGGGCCAACGTCCTGACTTTC. It yields the protein CASSFMTPGANVLTF.

This chain joins TRBV5-8 and TRBJ2-3; D is possibly TRBD2 (6 bases). Germline V gene lookup returns CDR1 SGHTS and CDR2 YDEGEE. CDR3 size: 15 residues. Trimming removed 0 bases at V and 4 bases at J, with 12 bases between. CDR3: CASSLGGDGADTQYF. Written as DNA, the CDR3 is TGTGCCAGCAGCTTGGGCGGGGATGGCGCAGATACGCAGTATTTT.

There are a few counts of this clonotype. This sequence joins TRBV7-2 and TRBJ2-1; 7 bases line up with TRBD1. The DNA end lines up better with TRBJ2-7; the J call may be wrong. This CDR3 has 14 residues. Germline-derived CDR1 and CDR2 are SGHTA and FQGNSA. CDR3 in DNA: TGTGCCAGCAGCCGCAGACAGGGCCCCTACGAGCAGTACTTC. The encoded protein is CASSRRQGPYEQYF.

The chain carries TRBV7-2 and TRBJ2-7, with unresolved D. Between the trimmed V and J ends, which lost 4 bases and 2 bases, there was a span of 3 bases. The germline V gene has CDR1 SGHTA and CDR2 FQGNSA. The CDR3 has 11 amino acids. This CDR3 is CASSSAYEQYF. The CDR3, as DNA: TGTGCCAGCAGCTCCGCCTACGAGCAGTACTTC.

In this sample, this clonotype turned up many times. This sequence joins TRBV6-5 and TRBJ2-1, with TRBD2 identical over 12 bases. CDR3 length equals 15 residues. V was clipped by 3 bases and J by 6 bases; unmatched bases: 3. Germline V lookup: CDR1 MNHEY, CDR2 SVGAGI. CDR3 in amino acids: CASSYSLAGGNEQFF. The DNA of the CDR3 is TGTGCCAGCAGTTATTCACTAGCGGGAGGCAATGAGCAGTTCTTC.

V and J are TRBV27 and TRBJ2-2; TRBD1 might be the D (5 bases). Germline assignment: CDR1 MNHEY and CDR2 SMNVEV (reference sequence). This CDR3 is built from 14 residues. Trimming pared 5 bases from V and 1 base from J, leaving 8 bases between. The CDR3 nucleotides are TGTGCCAGCAGTCGCGACAGGAACACCGGGGAGCTGTTTTTT. The encoded protein is CASSRDRNTGELFF.

J is TRBJ2-1 and V is TRBV10-2, with a possible D match to TRBD2 (7 bases). Judging by the DNA end, TRBJ2-7 fits better; the J call may be wrong. The CDR3 spans 14 residues. Germline CDR1 reads WSHSY; CDR2 reads SAAADI. The CDR3 DNA is TGCGCCAGCAGTGAAGGGGGGGGTTTTAATGAGCAGTACTTC. Encoded protein: CASSEGGGFNEQYF.

This clonotype is judged medium-sized. The rearrangement uses TRBV12-3 or TRBV12-4 and TRBJ2-3; perhaps TRBD1 as D (5 bases). The CDR3 consists of 14 residues. Trimming left V 5 bases short and J 0 bases short, with 9 bases between. The CDR3 here is CASSTKGSTDTQYF. The DNA of the CDR3 is TGTGCCAGCAGTACAAAGGGGAGCACAGATACGCAGTATTTT.

The genes are TRBV6-6 and TRBJ2-5; perhaps TRBD2 as D (6 bases). Germline CDR1 and CDR2: MNHNY and SVGAGI (reference sequence). V lost 4 bases to trimming and J lost 6 bases, with 15 bases between them. CDR3 length equals 14 residues. The CDR3 is CASSFTAGLQTQYF. The CDR3 DNA reads as TGTGCCAGCAGTTTTACGGCGGGATTGCAGACCCAGTACTTC.

This chain uses TRBV24-1 with TRBJ2-3; D might be TRBD1 (5 bases). The J call may not be correct, given that the DNA end is closer to TRBJ1-5. CDR3 size: 18 residues. Germline V gene lookup returns CDR1 KGHDR and CDR2 SFDVKD. The CDR3 spells CATSELGTSGRAADTQHF. In DNA form, the CDR3 reads TGTGCCACCAGTGAACTCGGGACTAGCGGGAGAGCCGCAGATACGCAGCATTTT.

The V and J genes are TRBV27 and TRBJ2-1; D gene ambiguous. The J call is in doubt because the DNA end fits TRBJ2-7 better. Germline CDR1 and CDR2: MNHEY and SMNVEV (reference sequence). The length of the CDR3 is 15 residues. The CDR3 region has the DNA TGTGCCAGCAGTTTATCGTGGCGGAACTCCTACGAGCAGTACTTC. Residues: CASSLSWRNSYEQYF.

To note about this clonotype: This may stem from a read error, because a much larger clone lies one nucleotide away. J is TRBJ2-1 and V is TRBV7-8, with 9 bases aligning to TRBD1. The DNA end is a closer match to TRBJ2-7, so the J assignment may be wrong. This CDR3 has 16 residues. From germline, CDR1 is SGHVS and CDR2 FQNEAQ. The CDR3 DNA reads TGTGTCAGCAGCTTAGTGCCCGGGACAGGGTTGTACGAGCAGTACTTC. It encodes CVSSLVPGTGLYEQYF.

This clonotype occurred a few times. The V gene is TRBV6-1, the J gene TRBJ1-4; D is uncertain. Trimming left V 4 bases short and J 4 bases short, with 10 bases between. From germline, CDR1 is MNHNS and CDR2 SASEGT. This CDR3 spans 14 amino acids. The chain's CDR3 is CASSAGVLNEKLFF. The CDR3 DNA reads as TGTGCCAGCAGTGCAGGAGTCCTTAATGAAAAACTGTTTTTT.